This T cell receptor beta chain was retrieved from a study of T cell responses to AZD1222 COVID-19 vaccine. General study results and limits: Epitopes outside B.1.351 and B.1.1.7 mutated regions reportedly drew nearly half of spike TCRs. Donors were largely white British and mainly female; clonal diversity was possibly underestimated. Dominant CD4 TCR responses targeted spike regions 160-218 and 743-854. Breadth and depth of Spike-specific TCRs rose after two AZD1222 doses.

TCRdb's copy holds only in-frame clones and misses some; the assay was immunoSEQ multiplex PCR. The table lists approximately 120,000 clones, approximately 87% of them singletons. The CDR3 runs 15 residues. The J segment lost 6 bases and the V segment lost 6 bases, leaving 9 bases of the junction unmatched. Germline V gene data show CDR1 as LGHDT and CDR2 as YNNKEL (reference sequence). Comment on this clone: What it binds is not known.

J is TRBJ2-7 and V is TRBV3-1 (or the pseudogene TRBV3-2); TRBD2 agrees at 12 bases. This clonotype was sampled from an adult in good health. The sample was peripheral blood, taken on day 0 of AZD1222 vaccination. CDR3 amino acids: CASSELASGRGEQYF. The CDR3 nucleotides read TGTGCCAGCAGTGAACTGGCTAGCGGGAGGGGCGAGCAGTACTTC.